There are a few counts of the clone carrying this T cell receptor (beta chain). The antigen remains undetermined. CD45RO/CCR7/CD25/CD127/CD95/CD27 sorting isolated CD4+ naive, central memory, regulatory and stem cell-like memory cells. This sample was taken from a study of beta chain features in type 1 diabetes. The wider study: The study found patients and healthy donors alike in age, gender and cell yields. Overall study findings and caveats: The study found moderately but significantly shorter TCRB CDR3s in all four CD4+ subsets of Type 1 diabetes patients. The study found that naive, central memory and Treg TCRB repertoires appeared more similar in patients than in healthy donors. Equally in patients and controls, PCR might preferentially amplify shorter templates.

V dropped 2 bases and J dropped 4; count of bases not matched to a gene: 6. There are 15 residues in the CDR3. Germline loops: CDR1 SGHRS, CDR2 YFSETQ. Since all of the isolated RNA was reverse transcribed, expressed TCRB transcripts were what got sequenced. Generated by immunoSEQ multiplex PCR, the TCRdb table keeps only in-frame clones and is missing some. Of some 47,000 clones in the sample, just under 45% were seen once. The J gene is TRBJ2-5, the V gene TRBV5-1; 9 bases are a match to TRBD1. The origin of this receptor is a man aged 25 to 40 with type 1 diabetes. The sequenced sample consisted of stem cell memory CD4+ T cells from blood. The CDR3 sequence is CASSLGTGTGETQYF. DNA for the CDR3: TGCGCCAGCAGCTTAGGGACAGGGACTGGAGAGACCCAGTACTTC.